This paragraph covers one T cell receptor beta chain sequence. It lacks a known antigen. No base-level quality is on record; no much larger clone is a single base apart. The sample belongs to a study of blood T cell repertoires in COVID-19 (dated by TCRdb to 2018 to 2020). Some background on the complete study: Samples covering the acute and convalescent phases of COVID-19 were provided by collaborators in the United States, Italy and Spain. The material from the prospective study consisted of cDNA or gDNA derived from T cells, B-cell-depleted T cells, or PBMCs. The dataset comprised deeply sampled blood TCRbeta repertoires from subjects exposed to, actively infected with, or recovered from COVID-19. The repertoires were released in a freely available public database meant as a resource for research on the immune response to SARS-CoV-2. The samples were drawn from two sources: the first 160 participants of the ongoing ImmuneRACE study, and 1,254 subjects contributed by 6 global collaborators. The sample metadata nearly always contained a de-identified subject ID, COVID-19 status, age in years and sex. Where available, HLA class I and class II types were taken from metadata supplied by the sample provider and were not determined by assay-based typing.

TCRbeta CDR3 regions were amplified from genomic DNA using the immunoSEQ Assay, a bias-controlled multiplex PCR. The study's processing was this. Within the assay, amplification of reference gene primers was used to estimate how many nucleated cells each sample contained. Sequence reads were collapsed and filtered to measure the absolute abundance of every unique TCRbeta CDR3 rearrangement. For each sample, productive Simpson clonality was calculated as the square root of Simpson's diversity index over productive rearrangements. Held by TCRdb, this immuneACCESS table contains in-frame sequences only and omits some clones. Under half of the omission traces to an unresolved V gene where checked; the cause of the rest is unknown. V and J calls and clone size follow that table, whereas D and trimming were derived from the DNA. The sample table holds roughly 250,000 clones, of which about 88% were seen once. The ten biggest clones cover 2% to 2.5% of the sample.

V is shortened by 7 bases, J by 1 base, and the region joining them spans 8 bases. Via the germline V gene, CDR1 is ENHRY and CDR2 SYGVKD. CDR3 length: 13 amino acids, cysteine to phenylalanine. Kept here is only the CDR3 DNA, which spans 39 bases and is read in frame from base 1. Another Seattle source contributed samples from volunteer blood donors who had recovered from COVID-19. Each collaborating institution followed its own protocols to collect whole blood in K2EDTA tubes. For TCRbeta analysis, collaborator samples were shipped as frozen whole blood, as isolated PBMCs, or as DNA extracted from either sample type. What the research found in general, with its limitations: The amount of clinical and demographic metadata varied by source and participant and was provided uncurated.

This sequence was found in a woman aged 40 to 49 who had recovered from COVID-19. In this chain, TRBV10-3 is recombined with TRBJ2-1; perhaps TRBD2 is the D gene, with 7 bases matching. The material sequenced was peripheral blood. The nucleotide sequence is given as TGTGCCATCAAGGGGGGGTCCTACAATGAGCAGTTCTTC. This is translated as CAIKGGSYNEQFF.